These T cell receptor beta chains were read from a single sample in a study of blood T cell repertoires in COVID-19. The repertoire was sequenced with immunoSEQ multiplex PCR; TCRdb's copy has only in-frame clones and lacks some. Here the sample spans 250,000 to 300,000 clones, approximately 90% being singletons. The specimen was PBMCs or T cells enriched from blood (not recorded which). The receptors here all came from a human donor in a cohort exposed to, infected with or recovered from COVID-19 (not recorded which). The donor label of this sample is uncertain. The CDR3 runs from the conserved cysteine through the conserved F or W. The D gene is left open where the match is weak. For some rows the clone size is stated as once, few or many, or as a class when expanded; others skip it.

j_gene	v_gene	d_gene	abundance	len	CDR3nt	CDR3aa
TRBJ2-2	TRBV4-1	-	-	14	TGCGCCAGCAGTGACAAGGTAACCTCCGGGGAGCTGTTTTTT	CASSDKVTSGELFF
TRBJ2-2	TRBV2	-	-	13	TGTGCCAGCAGTAACAGGAACACCGGGGAGCTGTTTTTT	CASSNRNTGELFF
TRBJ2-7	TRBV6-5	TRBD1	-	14	TGTGCCAGCAGGGGCCGGGACAGGGGCTACGAGCAGTACTTC	CASRGRDRGYEQYF
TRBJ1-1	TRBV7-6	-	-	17	TGTGCCAGCAGCTTAGGGCTCGACAGGCGATTCCCCACTGAAGCTTTCTTT	CASSLGLDRRFPTEAFF
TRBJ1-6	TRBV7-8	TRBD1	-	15	TGTGCCAGCAGGATAGGGCGGGACAGCCATTCACCCCTCCACTTT	CASRIGRDSHSPLHF
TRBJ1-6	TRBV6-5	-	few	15	TGTGCCAGCAGCCGAACAACAGGTTTAAATTCACCCCTCCACTTT	CASSRTTGLNSPLHF
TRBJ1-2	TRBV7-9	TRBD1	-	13	TGTGCCAGCAGCCCCGACAGGGCTCGGGGCTACACCTTC	CASSPDRARGYTF
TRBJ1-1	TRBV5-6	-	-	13	TGTGCCAGCAGCCCCCCGCAGGGCGTGGGAGCTTTCTTT	CASSPPQGVGAFF
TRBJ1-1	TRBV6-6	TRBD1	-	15	TGTGCCAGCAGCAACCACAGGGGTAAGGACACTGAAGCTTTCTTT	CASSNHRGKDTEAFF
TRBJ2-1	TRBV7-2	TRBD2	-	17	TGTGCCAGCAGCTTAGCGGGTGGAGCGGGGGGCTACAATGAGCAGTTCTTC	CASSLAGGAGGYNEQFF
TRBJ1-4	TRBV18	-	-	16	TGTGCCAGCTCACCAAGACAGCCTGCAACTAATGAAAAACTGTTTTTT	CASSPRQPATNEKLFF
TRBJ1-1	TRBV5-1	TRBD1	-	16	TGCGCCAGCAGCTTTACAGGGGGCAGCATGAACACTGAAGCTTTCTTT	CASSFTGGSMNTEAFF
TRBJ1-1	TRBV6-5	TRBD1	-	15	TGTGCCAGCCGGAGCCCTCGGACAGGGGGCTCCCAAGCTTTCTTT	CASRSPRTGGSQAFF